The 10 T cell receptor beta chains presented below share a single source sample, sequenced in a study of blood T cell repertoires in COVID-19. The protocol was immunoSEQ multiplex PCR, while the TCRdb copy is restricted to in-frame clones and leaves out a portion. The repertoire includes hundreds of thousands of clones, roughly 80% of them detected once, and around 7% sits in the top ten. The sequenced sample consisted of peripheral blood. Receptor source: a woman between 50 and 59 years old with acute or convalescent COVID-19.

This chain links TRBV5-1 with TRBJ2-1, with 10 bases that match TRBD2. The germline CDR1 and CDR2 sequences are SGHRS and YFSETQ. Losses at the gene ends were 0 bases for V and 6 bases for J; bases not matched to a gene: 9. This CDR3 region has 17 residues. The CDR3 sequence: CASSLAPAGGGTNEQFF. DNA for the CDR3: TGCGCCAGCAGCTTGGCCCCAGCGGGAGGGGGTACCAATGAGCAGTTCTTC.

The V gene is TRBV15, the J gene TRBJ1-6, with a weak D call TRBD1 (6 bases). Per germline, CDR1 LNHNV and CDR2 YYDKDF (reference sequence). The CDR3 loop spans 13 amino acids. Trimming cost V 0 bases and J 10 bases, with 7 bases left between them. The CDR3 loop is CATSREQGSPLHF. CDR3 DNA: TGTGCCACCAGCAGAGAGCAGGGGTCACCCCTCCACTTT.

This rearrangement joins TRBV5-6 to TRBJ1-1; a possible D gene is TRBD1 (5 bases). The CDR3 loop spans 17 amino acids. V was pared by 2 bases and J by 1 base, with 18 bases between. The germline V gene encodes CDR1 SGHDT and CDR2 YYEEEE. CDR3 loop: CASSFYRPAPENTEAFF. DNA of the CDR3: TGTGCCAGCAGCTTTTACAGGCCCGCGCCTGAGAACACTGAAGCTTTCTTT.

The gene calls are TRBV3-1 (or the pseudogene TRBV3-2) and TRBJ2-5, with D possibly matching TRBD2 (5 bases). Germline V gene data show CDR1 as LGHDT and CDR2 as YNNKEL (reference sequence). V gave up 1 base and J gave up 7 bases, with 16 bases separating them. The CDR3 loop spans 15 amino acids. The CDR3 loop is CASSQGRGWGMTQYF. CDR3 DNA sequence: TGTGCCAGCAGCCAAGGTCGGGGATGGGGAATGACCCAGTACTTC.

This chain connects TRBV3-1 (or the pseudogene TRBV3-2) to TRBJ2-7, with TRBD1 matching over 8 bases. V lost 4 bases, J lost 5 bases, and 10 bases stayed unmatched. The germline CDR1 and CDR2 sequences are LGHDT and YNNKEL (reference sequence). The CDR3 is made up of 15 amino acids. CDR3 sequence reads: CASSLTGERKNEQYF. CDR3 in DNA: TGTGCCAGCAGCCTGACAGGGGAGAGAAAAAACGAGCAGTACTTC.

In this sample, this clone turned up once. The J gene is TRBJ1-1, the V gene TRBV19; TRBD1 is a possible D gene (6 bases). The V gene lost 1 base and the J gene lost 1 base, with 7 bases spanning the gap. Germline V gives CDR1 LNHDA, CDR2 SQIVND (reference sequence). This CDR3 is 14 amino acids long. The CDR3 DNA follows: TGTGCCAGTAGTATAGTCAGGGGGAACACTGAAGCTTTCTTT. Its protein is CASSIVRGNTEAFF.

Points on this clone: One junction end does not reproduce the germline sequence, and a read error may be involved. CDR3 coding DNA: TGTGCCACCAGTATTCAGCCGACAGGGGTTGGAAACACCATATATTTT. Amino acid sequence: CATSIQPTGVGNTIYF. The V and J genes are TRBV10-3 and TRBJ1-3; TRBD1 matches 8 bases. The germline CDR1 and CDR2 sequences are ENHRY and SYGVKD. The CDR3 covers 16 residues.

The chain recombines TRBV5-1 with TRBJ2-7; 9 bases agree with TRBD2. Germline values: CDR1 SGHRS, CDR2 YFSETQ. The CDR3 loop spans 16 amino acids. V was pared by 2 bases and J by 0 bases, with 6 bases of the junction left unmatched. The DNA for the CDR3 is TGCGCCAGCAGCTTAGGTGGTAGCGGGGGCTCCTACGAGCAGTACTTC. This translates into CASSLGGSGGSYEQYF. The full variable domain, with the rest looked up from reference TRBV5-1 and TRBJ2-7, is KAGVTQTPRYLIKTRGQQVTLSCSPISGHRSVSWYQQTPGQGLQFLFEYFSETQRNKGNFPGRFSGRQFSNSRSEMNVSTLELGDSALYLCASSLGGSGGSYEQYFGPGTRLTVT.

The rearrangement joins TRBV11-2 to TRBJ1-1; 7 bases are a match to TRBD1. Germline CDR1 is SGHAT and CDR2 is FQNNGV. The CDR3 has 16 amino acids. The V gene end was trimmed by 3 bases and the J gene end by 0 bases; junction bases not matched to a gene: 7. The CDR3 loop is CASSLRGHGMNTEAFF. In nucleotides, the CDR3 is TGTGCCAGCAGCTTGAGGGGGCATGGTATGAACACTGAAGCTTTCTTT.

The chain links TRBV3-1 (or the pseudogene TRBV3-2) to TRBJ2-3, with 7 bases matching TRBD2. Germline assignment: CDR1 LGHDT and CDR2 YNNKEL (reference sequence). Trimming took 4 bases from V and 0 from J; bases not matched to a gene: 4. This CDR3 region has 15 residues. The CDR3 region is CASSLGTISTDTQYF. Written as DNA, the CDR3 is TGTGCCAGCAGCCTCGGGACTATTAGCACAGATACGCAGTATTTT.